Here is one TCR beta chain with its context. Its antigen is still unknown. This entry comes from a study of shared clonotypes between healthy human individuals. Study at large: Used for every donor were three CD4 naive, three CD4 memory, two CD8 naive and one CD8 memory plate.

This CDR3 comprises 10 residues. Trimming shortened V by 2 bases and J by 14 bases, and 9 bases separated the two germline ends. Germline V gene sequence: CDR1 SGHTS, CDR2 YDEGEE. Repertoires were generated with immunoSEQ multiplex PCR, while TCRdb's copy carries only in-frame clones and drops some. The sample yields around 1.9 million clones, 93% seen once. General study results and limits: Memory subsets had estimated richness that was generally smaller than that of naive subsets.

CD45RO-negative, CCR7-positively selected cells formed the naive CD8 fraction, excluding terminally differentiated effector memory CD45RA+ cells. V gene TRBV5-8 combines with J gene TRBJ2-3; D perhaps matches TRBD1 (5 bases). The receptor's source is a young man in good health. Some clones in this sample may be carry-over from other donors' samples. The sequencing sample was made of naive CD8+ T cells from PBMCs. CDR3 sequence: CASSLGVGYF. CDR3 bases: TGTGCCAGCAGCTTAGGGGTCGGGTATTTT.